The 3 T cell receptor beta chains below come from one sample, sequenced in a study of cytomegalovirus exposure and HLA in healthy donors. The PCR ran on 60 Vbeta and 13 Jbeta primers. Clones were sequenced by immunoSEQ multiplex PCR, and TCRdb holds only the in-frame ones, with some missing. Counted here are approximately 110,000 clones, about 80% occurring once; the ten biggest clones make up less than 2.5%. Sequences were obtained from PBMCs. The source is a man aged 25 to 45 in good health and CMV-seronegative.

The genes are TRBV7-9 and TRBJ2-7; D might be TRBD1 (6 bases). The germline gives CDR1 SEHNR, CDR2 FQNEAQ (reference sequence). V was trimmed by 2 bases and J by 7 bases, leaving 12 bases between them. This CDR3 is built from 13 residues. The CDR3 loop is CASSLQGRGEQYF. Here the CDR3 DNA reads TGTGCCAGCAGCTTACAGGGAAGGGGGGAGCAGTACTTC.

The genes are TRBV7-6 and TRBJ2-1, with TRBD2 matching 9 bases. The CDR3 is 17 residues long. Germline CDR1 reads SGHVS; CDR2 reads FNYEAQ. The junction had 3 bases not matched to a gene; V was cut back by 0 bases and J by 0 bases. The CDR3 nucleotides read TGTGCCAGCAGCTTAGCCTATAGCGGGAGCTCCTACAATGAGCAGTTCTTC. Translating gives CASSLAYSGSSYNEQFF.

This clone was observed a few times. The rearrangement joins TRBV18 to TRBJ2-3, with 7 bases fitting TRBD2. Germline V CDR1 and CDR2: KGHSH, LQKENI. CDR3 length equals 18 residues. V was pared by 0 bases and J by 1 base, with 10 bases of the junction left unmatched. The CDR3 sequence is CASSPPTLGTSGTDTQYF. DNA for the CDR3: TGTGCCAGCTCACCACCTACCTTAGGCACTAGCGGCACAGATACGCAGTATTTT.